Following are 13 T cell receptor beta chains from one sample sequenced in a study of blood T cell repertoires in COVID-19. Produced via immunoSEQ multiplex PCR; TCRdb's table is partial and in-frame only. Of nearly 110,000 clones listed, 75% to 85% are singletons. The sequenced sample was peripheral blood. Receptors were obtained from a man aged 80 or over with COVID-19, enrolled during active disease.

The V call is TRBV5-1, the J call TRBJ1-4; no firm D call. The V end was cut by 0 bases, the J end by 5 bases, with 8 bases between. The CDR3 spans 14 residues. Germline assignment: CDR1 SGHRS and CDR2 YFSETQ. The CDR3 loop reads CASSLESGNEKLFF. For the CDR3, the DNA is TGCGCCAGCAGCTTGGAATCCGGGAATGAAAAACTGTTTTTT.

CDR3 residues: CATSRGAGGDPGANVLTF. The CDR3 bases are TGTGCCACCAGCAGAGGGGCAGGGGGCGACCCTGGGGCCAACGTCCTGACTTTC. The chain employs TRBV15 and TRBJ2-6, with 8 bases that match TRBD1. The CDR3 has 18 amino acids. J gave up 2 bases and V 1 base, and 7 bases lay outside the gene matches. Germline CDR1 reads LNHNV; CDR2 reads YYDKDF (reference sequence).

This sequence joins TRBV3-1 (or the pseudogene TRBV3-2) and TRBJ1-2, with 9 positions matching TRBD1. The CDR3 has 14 amino acids. With 4 bases clipped from V and 3 bases from J, the junction kept 3 bases outside the gene matches. In germline, CDR1 is LGHDT, CDR2 YNNKEL (reference sequence). CDR3 sequence: CASSRRTGDYGYTF. CDR3 DNA: TGTGCCAGCAGCCGCCGGACAGGGGACTATGGCTACACCTTC.

This clone was counted ten times or more. The same CDR3 can be traced to other DNA sequences in this sample. This chain joins TRBV10-3 and TRBJ2-7; 10 nucleotides agree with TRBD1. J gave up 1 base and V 7 bases, and 4 bases lay outside the gene matches. Germline-derived CDR1 and CDR2 are ENHRY and SYGVKD. The CDR3 has 14 amino acids. This CDR3 is CAINPGQGSYEQYF. CDR3 nucleotide sequence: TGTGCCATCAACCCGGGACAGGGGTCCTACGAGCAGTACTTC.

This chain joins TRBV19 and TRBJ1-6; D unresolved. V lost 4 bases and J 5 bases, leaving 18 bases between the germline ends. CDR1 and CDR2 from the germline V gene are LNHDA and SQIVND (reference sequence). The CDR3 runs to 17 residues. The CDR3 protein is CASSKLGAASNNSPLHF. CDR3 DNA sequence: TGTGCCAGTAGTAAGCTCGGAGCGGCGAGTAATAATTCACCCCTCCACTTT. The variable domain in full, with the rest retrieved from reference TRBV19 and TRBJ1-6, is DGGITQSPKYLFRKEGQNVTLSCEQNLNHDAMYWYRQDPGQGLRLIYYSQIVNDFQKGDIAEGYSVSREKKESFPLTVTSAQKNPTAFYLCASSKLGAASNNSPLHFGNGTRLTVT.

This chain uses TRBV6-5 with TRBJ1-1; 7 bases line up with TRBD1. V shed 8 bases, J shed 8 bases, and the junction held 14 bases outside the gene matches. In germline, CDR1 is MNHEY, CDR2 SVGAGI. This CDR3 region has 14 residues. The CDR3 region has the DNA TGTGCCAGCTCGCTGGGACAGCTAACCGGAGAAGCTTTCTTT. Amino acids: CASSLGQLTGEAFF.

J is TRBJ2-1 and V is TRBV7-2, with 12 bases matching TRBD2. The CDR3 consists of 15 residues. With 1 base clipped from V and 7 bases from J, the junction kept 2 bases outside the gene matches. Germline CDR1 and CDR2: SGHTA and FQGNSA. This CDR3 reads CASSLDLAGGNEQFF. The CDR3 DNA is TGTGCCAGCAGCTTAGACCTAGCGGGAGGGAATGAGCAGTTCTTC.

This clone was seen a handful of times. CDR3 sequence: CASSLPGQEAYEQYF. The CDR3 DNA is TGTGCCAGCAGCCTACCGGGACAGGAAGCCTACGAGCAGTACTTC. The gene calls are TRBV7-9 and TRBJ2-7, with 8 bases matching TRBD1. J was trimmed by 2 bases and V by 5 bases; bases with no gene match: 8. Germline V gives CDR1 SEHNR, CDR2 FQNEAQ (reference sequence). CDR3 length: 15 amino acids.

The chain couples TRBV9 to TRBJ1-2, with D possibly matching TRBD1 (5 bases). The germline V gene has CDR1 SGDLS and CDR2 YYNGEE. The CDR3 loop spans 12 amino acids. V dropped 5 bases and J dropped 4 bases, with 9 bases sitting between them. CDR3 in amino acids: CASRRGSYGYTF. In DNA, the CDR3 is TGTGCCAGCAGAAGGGGTAGCTATGGCTACACCTTC.

This clone came up a few times. This chain links TRBV2 with TRBJ1-3, with 10 positions matching TRBD1. Germline CDR1 and CDR2: SNHLY and FYNNEI. Trimming took 6 bases from V and 11 from J; bases not matched to a gene: 7. This CDR3 spans 13 amino acids. The CDR3 sequence is CASRQDRGTAIYF. The DNA of the CDR3 is TGTGCCAGCAGGCAGGACAGGGGGACGGCCATATATTTT.

The CDR3 protein is CASSFSGNTEAFF. The CDR3 DNA reads TGTGCCAGCAGTTTTTCAGGGAACACTGAAGCTTTCTTT. J is TRBJ1-1 and V is TRBV27; D gene unclear. This CDR3 is built from 13 residues. From germline, CDR1 is MNHEY and CDR2 SMNVEV (reference sequence). V was cut by 3 bases and J by 1 base, with 6 bases left in between.

The chain joins TRBV5-1 to TRBJ2-7; 9 positions agree with TRBD2. The CDR3 runs to 15 residues. Looked up from germline, CDR1 is SGHRS and CDR2 is YFSETQ. With V trimmed by 0 bases and J by 4 bases, 5 bases remained unmatched. The CDR3: CASSLESSGRYEQYF. CDR3 DNA sequence: TGCGCCAGCAGCTTGGAATCGAGCGGGAGGTACGAGCAGTACTTC.

The chain couples TRBV5-1 to TRBJ1-3, with D possibly being TRBD1 (5 bases). Trimming pared 4 bases from V and 0 bases from J, leaving 11 bases between. This CDR3 contains 15 residues. Germline lookup yields CDR1 SGHRS and CDR2 YFSETQ. CDR3 sequence (DNA): TGCGCCAGCAGCCCCACAGGATTCTCTGGAAACACCATATATTTT. It codes for CASSPTGFSGNTIYF.